This T cell receptor beta chain was retrieved from a study of blood T cell repertoires in COVID-19. This clone was detected once. Germline lookup yields CDR1 MNHEY and CDR2 SVGAGI. V lost 2 bases, J lost 6 bases, and 11 bases lay in between. The CDR3 length is 14 residues. Produced via immunoSEQ multiplex PCR; TCRdb's table is partial and in-frame only. The sample includes 85,000 to 110,000 clones, roughly nine tenths of them seen just once. Sequencing input: peripheral blood. The chain uses TRBV6-5 and TRBJ2-1; D might be TRBD2 (6 bases). The sequence was collected from a woman of 80 years or more in a cohort sampled during active COVID-19. This CDR3 is CASSYGLTTNEQFF. The CDR3 DNA is TGTGCCAGCAGTTACGGACTAACTACCAATGAGCAGTTCTTC.